These 13 T cell receptor beta chains originate from one sample sequenced in a study of blood T cell repertoires in COVID-19 (dated by TCRdb to 2018 to 2020). The library was made by the immunoSEQ multiplex PCR assay. Sourced from immuneACCESS, this table was stored by TCRdb with only in-frame sequences that have V and J called. A share of the clones is absent; for the studies checked, an unresolved V gene accounts for under half, and the remainder has no known explanation. The sample table shows about 230,000 clones, and roughly 84% are seen once. The ten biggest clones cover about 0.93% of the sample. The sequenced sample was peripheral blood. The receptors originated from a man in his forties with acute or convalescent COVID-19.

The rearrangement joins TRBV20-1 to TRBJ2-1; D remains unclear. V lost 3 bases and J 5 bases, leaving 14 bases between the germline ends. Germline CDR1 is DFQATT and CDR2 is SNEGSKA (reference sequence). The CDR3 contains 14 residues. CDR3 nucleotide sequence: TGCAGTGCTAGTAATTCCGACTCAAACAATGAGCAGTTCTTC. Its protein is CSASNSDSNNEQFF.

The chain combines TRBV29-1 with TRBJ1-2; no clear D gene. The V gene lost 4 bases and the J gene lost 4 bases, with 16 bases spanning the gap. CDR1 and CDR2 (germline): SQVTM, ANQGSEA. The CDR3 has 14 amino acids. CDR3 sequence: CSVAEGSHSYGYTF. Written as DNA, the CDR3 is TGCAGCGTTGCAGAAGGGAGCCATAGCTATGGCTACACCTTC.

The CDR3 DNA sequence: TGTGCCAGCAGTCCCCCCGGGACAGATTTCTATGGCTACACCTTC. Encoded protein: CASSPPGTDFYGYTF. The rearrangement links TRBV6-5 to TRBJ1-2, with 7 bases aligning to TRBD1. Trimming cost V 5 bases and J 4 bases; bases outside gene matches: 10. Germline lookup yields CDR1 MNHEY and CDR2 SVGAGI. This CDR3 has 15 residues.

This clone was recorded a few times. The CDR3 is CASSLGLAGGLAKNIQYF. The CDR3 DNA is TGCGCCAGCAGCCTCGGACTAGCGGGGGGACTAGCCAAAAACATTCAGTACTTC. The V and J genes are TRBV5-1 and TRBJ2-4, with 14 nucleotides matching TRBD2. With V trimmed by 4 bases and J by 0 bases, 6 bases remained unmatched. The CDR3 contains 18 residues. Germline V CDR1 and CDR2: SGHRS, YFSETQ. Filled out from reference TRBV5-1 and TRBJ2-4, the complete variable domain reads KAGVTQTPRYLIKTRGQQVTLSCSPISGHRSVSWYQQTPGQGLQFLFEYFSETQRNKGNFPGRFSGRQFSNSRSEMNVSTLELGDSALYLCASSLGLAGGLAKNIQYFGAGTRLSVL.

The chain links TRBV7-9 to TRBJ2-7; 9 nucleotides align to TRBD1. The V and J ends lost 5 bases and 6 bases, in that order; junction bases with no gene match: 2. Germline CDR1 and CDR2: SEHNR and FQNEAQ (reference sequence). There are 12 residues in the CDR3. In DNA, the CDR3 is TGTGCCAGCAGCGAGGACAGGGGCGAGCAGTACTTC. Its translation: CASSEDRGEQYF. Full variable domain (rest looked up from reference TRBV7-9 and TRBJ2-7): DTGVSQNPRHKITKRGQNVTFRCDPISEHNRLYWYRQTLGQGPEFLTYFQNEAQLEKSRLLSDRFSAERPKGSFSTLEIQRTEQGDSAMYLCASSEDRGEQYFGPGTRLTVT.

The chain is built from TRBV28 and TRBJ1-4; 8 positions agree with TRBD1. Germline CDR1 MDHEN, CDR2 SYDVKM. The CDR3 is made up of 17 amino acids. The V and J ends lost 5 bases and 7 bases, in that order; junction bases with no gene match: 15. The CDR3: CASSGRDRRETGEKLFF. CDR3 bases: TGTGCCAGCAGTGGCCGGGACAGGAGGGAGACAGGTGAAAAACTGTTTTTT.

The chain employs TRBV27 and TRBJ1-1; 7 positions agree with TRBD1. The germline gives CDR1 MNHEY, CDR2 SMNVEV (reference sequence). This CDR3 comprises 15 residues. The V gene end was trimmed by 7 bases and the J gene end by 0 bases; junction bases not matched to a gene: 8. The CDR3 sequence is CASKMAGGLNTEAFF. CDR3 DNA sequence: TGTGCCAGCAAAATGGCAGGGGGGTTGAACACTGAAGCTTTCTTT.

V is TRBV19 and J is TRBJ2-2; D is possibly TRBD1 (6 bases). The CDR3 sequence is 15 residues long. The germline CDR1 and CDR2 sequences are LNHDA and SQIVND (reference sequence). Deletions cut 7 bases from V and 4 bases from J, with 16 bases between. The CDR3 loop reads CASIPTGASTGELFF. CDR3 in DNA: TGTGCCAGTATTCCGACAGGTGCGTCCACCGGGGAGCTGTTTTTT.

The CDR3 bases are TGTGCCAGCAGTTTCGGGGGGGCCCAAGAGACCCAGTACTTC. Its protein is CASSFGGAQETQYF. The genes are TRBV27 and TRBJ2-5; 8 positions agree with TRBD2. Losses at the gene ends were 3 bases for V and 1 base for J; bases not matched to a gene: 1. This CDR3 contains 14 residues. Per the germline V gene, CDR1 is MNHEY and CDR2 is SMNVEV (reference sequence).

The rearrangement joins TRBV5-4 to TRBJ1-1, with no clear D. This CDR3 has 13 amino acids. Per germline, CDR1 SGHNT and CDR2 YYREEE (reference sequence). V lost 1 base to trimming and J lost 6 bases, with 10 bases between them. CDR3 DNA sequence: TGTGCCAGCAGCTTGTCCCTAGCCGCTGAAGCTTTCTTT. Its translation: CASSLSLAAEAFF.

The rearrangement links TRBV18 to TRBJ2-1; tentative D call: TRBD1 (6 bases). The germline V gene encodes CDR1 KGHSH and CDR2 LQKENI. There are 15 residues in the CDR3. Deletions cut 4 bases from V and 3 bases from J, with 13 bases between. For the CDR3, the DNA is TGTGCCAGCTCACGGACAGCCTTGTACTACAATGAGCAGTTCTTC. It encodes CASSRTALYYNEQFF.

V usage is TRBV2 and J usage is TRBJ2-3; a possible D gene is TRBD1 (5 bases). This CDR3 contains 13 residues. Germline loops: CDR1 SNHLY, CDR2 FYNNEI. Trimming cost V 7 bases and J 6 bases, with 14 bases left between them. The DNA for the CDR3 is TGTGCCAGCATGTTCTTAGCAGGGGATACGCAGTATTTT. This codes for CASMFLAGDTQYF. Drawing the rest from reference TRBV2 and TRBJ2-3, the complete variable domain is EPEVTQTPSHQVTQMGQEVILRCVPISNHLYFYWYRQILGQKVEFLVSFYNNEISEKSEIFDDQFSVERPDGSNFTLKIRSTKLEDSAMYFCASMFLAGDTQYFGPGTRLTVL.

The chain couples TRBV23-1 to TRBJ2-7; TRBD2 agrees at 7 bases. TRBV23-1 is given ORF status, its function remaining uncertain. The CDR3 contains 15 residues. The V and J ends lost 6 bases and 3 bases, in that order; junction bases with no gene match: 11. The CDR3 region is CASRRGAGLGYEQYF. The CDR3 DNA reads as TGCGCCAGCAGGCGCGGGGCAGGACTAGGCTACGAGCAGTACTTC.